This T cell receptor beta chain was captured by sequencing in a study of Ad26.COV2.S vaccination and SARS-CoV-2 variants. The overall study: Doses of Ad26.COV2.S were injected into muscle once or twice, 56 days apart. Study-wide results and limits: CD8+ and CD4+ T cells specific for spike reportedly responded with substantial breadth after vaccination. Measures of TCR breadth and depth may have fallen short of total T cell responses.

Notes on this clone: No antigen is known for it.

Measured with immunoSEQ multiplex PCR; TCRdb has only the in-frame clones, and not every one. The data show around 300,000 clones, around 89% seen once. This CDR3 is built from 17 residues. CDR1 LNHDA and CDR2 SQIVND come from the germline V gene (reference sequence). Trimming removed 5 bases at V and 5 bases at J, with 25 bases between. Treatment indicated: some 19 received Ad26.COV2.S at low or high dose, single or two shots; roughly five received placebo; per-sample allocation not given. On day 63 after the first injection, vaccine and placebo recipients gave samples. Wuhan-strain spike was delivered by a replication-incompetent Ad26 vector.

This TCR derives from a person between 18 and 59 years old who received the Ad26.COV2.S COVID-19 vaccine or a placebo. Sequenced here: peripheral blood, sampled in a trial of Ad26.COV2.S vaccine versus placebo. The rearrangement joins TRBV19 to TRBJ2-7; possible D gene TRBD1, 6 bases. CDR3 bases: TGTGCCAGTAGTGCTAAACCCACCCGGGACACATTCAACGAGCAGTACTTC. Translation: CASSAKPTRDTFNEQYF.